A single sample is the source of the 15 T cell receptor beta chains below, sequenced in a study of shared clonotypes between healthy human individuals (dated by TCRdb to between 2020 and 2021). CD8 naive samples consisted of CD45RO-negative cells that were positively selected for CCR7, yielding a CD45RA+CCR7+ population without TemRA cells. Library preparation used the immunoSEQ multiplex PCR assay. TCRdb's version of the immuneACCESS table is confined to in-frame rearrangements and falls short of the full clone set. An unresolved V gene accounts for under half of the shortfall where checked; the remainder is of unknown origin. The sample profile shows around 2,000,000 clones; just under 95% of them were found once. The biggest ten clones account for around 1.1% of the sample. The material sequenced was naive CD8+ T cells sorted from blood. Per the publication, the cell subset or site label means: CD45RA+CCR7+. These receptors were collected from a young man in good health.

To note about this clone: This sample also contains other DNA sequences that code for the same CDR3. The chain is built from TRBV9 and TRBJ2-2; D ambiguous. V shed 0 bases and J shed 4 bases, with 10 bases lying between them. CDR1 and CDR2 (germline): SGDLS, YYNGEE. CDR3 length: 15 residues. This CDR3 is CASSVAGVPTGELFF. DNA of the CDR3: TGTGCCAGCAGCGTAGCTGGGGTACCCACCGGGGAGCTGTTTTTT.

Points on this clone: Mismatch with germline at one junction end may stem from a read error. CDR3 nucleotides: TGTGCTAGCAGCTTTTGGGGGAATAACACCGGGGAGCTGTTTTTT. This encodes CASSFWGNNTGELFF. The chain couples TRBV7-7 to TRBJ2-2; D tentatively fits TRBD1 or TRBD2 (5 bases each). CDR1 is SSHAT, CDR2 FNYEAQ, per germline (reference sequence). CDR3 length equals 15 residues.

This chain links TRBV9 with TRBJ2-5; 9 bases match TRBD2. Trimming removed 3 bases from V and 2 bases from J; junction bases left unmatched: 5. The V gene's germline CDR1 is SGDLS and CDR2 YYNGEE. This CDR3 has 15 residues. CDR3 in amino acids: CASSGVAGGQETQYF. The DNA of the CDR3 is TGTGCCAGCAGCGGAGTGGCGGGGGGGCAAGAGACCCAGTACTTC.

The V and J genes are TRBV7-9 and TRBJ1-1; TRBD1 agrees at 7 bases. CDR3 size: 14 residues. J was trimmed by 5 bases and V by 1 base; bases with no gene match: 4. Germline CDR1 reads SEHNR; CDR2 reads FQNEAQ (reference sequence). The CDR3 DNA follows: TGTGCCAGCAGCTTAGGACAGGGTTGGACTGAAGCTTTCTTT. It is translated as CASSLGQGWTEAFF.

V usage is TRBV27 and J usage is TRBJ2-3, with 13 bases that match TRBD2. The CDR3 length is 16 residues. V was clipped by 2 bases and J by 6 bases; unmatched bases: 5. CDR1 and CDR2 from the germline V gene are MNHEY and SMNVEV (reference sequence). In nucleotides, the CDR3 is TGTGCCAGCAGTTTAATCGGGACTAGCGGGAAGGATACGCAGTATTTT. This translates into CASSLIGTSGKDTQYF.

This chain joins TRBV4-1 and TRBJ2-1, with no clear D. In germline, CDR1 is MGHRA, CDR2 YSYEKL. V was shortened by 7 bases and J by 7 bases, with 14 bases between the two germline ends. CDR3 length: 13 amino acids. The CDR3 protein is CASTTETQNEQFF. Here the CDR3 DNA reads TGCGCCAGCACAACTGAGACACAGAATGAGCAGTTCTTC.

The V and J genes are TRBV7-3 and TRBJ2-1; tentative D call: TRBD1 (6 bases). CDR1 is SGHTA and CDR2 is FQGTGA in the germline V gene. The V end lost 5 bases, the J end lost 8 bases, and 7 bases lay between the germline ends. The CDR3 totals 11 residues. The CDR3 sequence is CASSPGDEQFF. The CDR3 DNA is TGTGCCAGCAGCCCAGGGGATGAGCAGTTCTTC.

CDR3 residues: CASSKGGTEAFF. The CDR3 DNA reads TGTGCCAGCAGCAAAGGGGGGACTGAAGCTTTCTTT. The rearrangement joins TRBV13 to TRBJ1-1; D possibly corresponds to TRBD1 (6 bases). Germline values: CDR1 PRHDT, CDR2 FYEKMQ (reference sequence). V gave up 5 bases and J gave up 5 bases, with 9 bases separating them. CDR3 length: 12 amino acids.

The V call is TRBV5-5, the J call TRBJ2-7; D possibly matches TRBD1 or TRBD2 (5 bases each). V was clipped by 2 bases and J by 6 bases, with 15 bases between them. The V gene's germline CDR1 is SGHKS and CDR2 YYEKEE (reference sequence). The CDR3 runs to 14 residues. DNA for the CDR3: TGTGCCAGCAGCTTTACAGGTGAGAGCGGCGAGCAGTACTTC. As protein: CASSFTGESGEQYF.

V is TRBV29-1 and J is TRBJ2-5, with D perhaps TRBD1 (6 bases). CDR3 size: 17 residues. Germline-derived CDR1 and CDR2 are SQVTM and ANQGSEA. Trimming left V 0 bases short and J 2 bases short, with 19 bases between. The CDR3 DNA reads TGCAGCGTTGAAGATCTAATAGCAAGGGACATACAAGAGACCCAGTACTTC. Its translation is CSVEDLIARDIQETQYF.

The V and J genes are TRBV28 and TRBJ1-2; D gene unclear. This CDR3 region has 13 residues. Germline V gene sequence: CDR1 MDHEN, CDR2 SYDVKM. Trimming pared 3 bases from V and 6 bases from J, leaving 11 bases between. The CDR3 loop reads CASSLEGWDGYTF. The CDR3 DNA is TGTGCCAGCAGTTTGGAGGGATGGGATGGCTACACCTTC.

The J gene is TRBJ2-7, the V gene TRBV4-3; 12 positions agree with TRBD2. CDR3 length: 15 residues. Germline V gene sequence: CDR1 LGHNA, CDR2 YSLEER. The ends lost 4 bases at V and 6 bases at J; junction bases unmatched: 7. The CDR3 sequence is CASSRLAGGGPEQYF. CDR3 bases: TGCGCCAGCAGCCGTCTAGCGGGAGGGGGTCCCGAGCAGTACTTC.

This clone was recorded a few times. The chain has TRBV27 and TRBJ2-2, with 10 bases fitting TRBD1. The V gene's germline CDR1 is MNHEY and CDR2 SMNVEV (reference sequence). V dropped 4 bases and J dropped 5; count of bases not matched to a gene: 1. The CDR3 totals 14 residues. The CDR3 region has the DNA TGTGCCAGCAGTTGGACAGGGGGAACCGGGGAGCTGTTTTTT. Amino acid sequence: CASSWTGGTGELFF.

The chain has TRBV6-1 and TRBJ1-2; 7 bases map to TRBD1. With V trimmed by 1 base and J by 4 bases, 6 bases remained unmatched. Germline values: CDR1 MNHNS, CDR2 SASEGT. The CDR3 loop spans 15 amino acids. The CDR3 DNA reads as TGTGCCAGCAGTGAAGGACAGGGCACAGGCTATGGCTACACCTTC. Encoded protein: CASSEGQGTGYGYTF.

This chain uses TRBV7-9 with TRBJ2-1; a possible D gene is TRBD2 (6 bases). This CDR3 comprises 17 residues. V shed 1 base and J shed 3 bases, with 16 bases lying between them. The germline V gene encodes CDR1 SEHNR and CDR2 FQNEAQ (reference sequence). In DNA, the CDR3 is TGTGCCAGCAGCTTAGTCGGGGGTTTGGGTGTCTACAATGAGCAGTTCTTC. As protein: CASSLVGGLGVYNEQFF.